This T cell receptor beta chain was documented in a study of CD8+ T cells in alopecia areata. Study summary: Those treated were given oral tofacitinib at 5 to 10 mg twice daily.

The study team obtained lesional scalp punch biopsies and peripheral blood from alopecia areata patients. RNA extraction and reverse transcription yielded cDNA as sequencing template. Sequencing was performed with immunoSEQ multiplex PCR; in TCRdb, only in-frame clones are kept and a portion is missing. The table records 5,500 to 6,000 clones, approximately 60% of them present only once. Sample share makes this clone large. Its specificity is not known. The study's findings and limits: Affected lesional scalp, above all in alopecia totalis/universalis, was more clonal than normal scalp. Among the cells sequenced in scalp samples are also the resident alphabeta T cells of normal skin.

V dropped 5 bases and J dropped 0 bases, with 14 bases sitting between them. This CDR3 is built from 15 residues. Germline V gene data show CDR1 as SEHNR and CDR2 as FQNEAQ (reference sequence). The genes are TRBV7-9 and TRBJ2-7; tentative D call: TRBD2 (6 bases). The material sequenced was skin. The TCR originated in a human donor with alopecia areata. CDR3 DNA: TGTGCCAGCAGCCCCCGGGACTTTTCCTCCTACGAGCAGTACTTC. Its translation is CASSPRDFSSYEQYF.